This T cell receptor (beta chain) comes out of a study of blood T cell repertoires in COVID-19. Whole-study context: The United States, Italy and Spain supplied acute and convalescent COVID-19 samples. PBMCs, B-cell-depleted T cells, or T cells were the source of the cDNA or gDNA that made up the material.

Original analysis: Estimation of nucleated cell counts relied on the amplification of reference gene primers. Profiled with immunoSEQ multiplex PCR; TCRdb holds only in-frame clones, not every one. V and J calls and clone size are those listed in that table; D and trimming were worked out from the DNA. Counted here are tens of thousands of clones, 77% occurring once; the ten biggest clones make up under 30%. The sequenced material came from peripheral blood. The TCR sequence derives from a woman aged 70 to 79 with acute or convalescent COVID-19.

The CDR3 bases are TGTGCCAGCAGCGCCACAGGGATCTATGGCTACACCTTC. This encodes CASSATGIYGYTF. The chain combines TRBV7-2 with TRBJ1-2; maybe TRBD1 (6 bases). This CDR3 contains 13 residues. V was shortened by 5 bases and J by 4 bases, with 11 bases between the two germline ends. Per the germline V gene, CDR1 is SGHTA and CDR2 is FQGNSA. Together with reference TRBV7-2 and TRBJ1-2, the CDR3 gives the full variable domain: GAGVSQSPSNKVTEKGKDVELRCDPISGHTALYWYRQSLGQGLEFLIYFQGNSAPDKSGLPSDRFSAERTGGSVSTLTIQRTQQEDSAVYLCASSATGIYGYTFGSGTRLTVV.